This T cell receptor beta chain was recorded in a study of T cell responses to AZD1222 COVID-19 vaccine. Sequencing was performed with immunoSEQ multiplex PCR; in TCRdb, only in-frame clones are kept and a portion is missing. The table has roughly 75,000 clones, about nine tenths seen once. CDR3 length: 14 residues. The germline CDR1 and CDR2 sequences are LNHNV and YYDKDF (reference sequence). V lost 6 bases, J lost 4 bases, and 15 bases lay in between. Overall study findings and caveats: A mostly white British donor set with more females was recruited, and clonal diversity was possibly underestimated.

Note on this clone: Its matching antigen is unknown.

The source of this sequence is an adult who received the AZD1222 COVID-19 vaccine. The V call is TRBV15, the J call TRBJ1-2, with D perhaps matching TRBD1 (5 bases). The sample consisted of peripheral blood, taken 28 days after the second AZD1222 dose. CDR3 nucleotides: TGTGCCACCAGGGGTGGGGCAAGGGGCTATGGCTACACCTTC. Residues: CATRGGARGYGYTF.